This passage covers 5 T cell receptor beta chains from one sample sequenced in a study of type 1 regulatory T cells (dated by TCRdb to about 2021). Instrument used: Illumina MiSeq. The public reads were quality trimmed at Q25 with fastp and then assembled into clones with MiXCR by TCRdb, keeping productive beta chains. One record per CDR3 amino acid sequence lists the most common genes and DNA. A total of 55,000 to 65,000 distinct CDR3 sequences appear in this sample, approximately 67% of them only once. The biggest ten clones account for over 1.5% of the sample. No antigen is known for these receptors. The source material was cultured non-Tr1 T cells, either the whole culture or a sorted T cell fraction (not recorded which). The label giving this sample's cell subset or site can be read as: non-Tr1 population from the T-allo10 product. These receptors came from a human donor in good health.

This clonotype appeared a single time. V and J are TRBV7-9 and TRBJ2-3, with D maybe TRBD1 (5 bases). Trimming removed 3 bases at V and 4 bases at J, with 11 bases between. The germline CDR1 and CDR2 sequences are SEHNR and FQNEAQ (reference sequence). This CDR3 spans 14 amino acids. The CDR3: CASSFDRKADTQYF. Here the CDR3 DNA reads TGTGCCAGCAGCTTCGACAGAAAGGCAGATACGCAGTATTTT.

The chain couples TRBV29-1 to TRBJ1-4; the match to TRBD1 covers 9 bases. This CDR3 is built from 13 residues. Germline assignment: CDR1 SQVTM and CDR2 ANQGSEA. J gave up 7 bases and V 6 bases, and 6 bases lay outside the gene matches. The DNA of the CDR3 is TGCAGCGTAAAACAGGGGGCTGGTGAAAAACTGTTTTTT. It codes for CSVKQGAGEKLFF.

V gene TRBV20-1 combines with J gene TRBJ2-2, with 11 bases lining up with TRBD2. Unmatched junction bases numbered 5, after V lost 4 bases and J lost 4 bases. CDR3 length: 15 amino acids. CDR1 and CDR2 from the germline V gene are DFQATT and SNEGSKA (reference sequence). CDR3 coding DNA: TGCAGTGCTACCCTAGCGGGAGGTGGCACCGGGGAGCTGTTTTTT. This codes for CSATLAGGGTGELFF.

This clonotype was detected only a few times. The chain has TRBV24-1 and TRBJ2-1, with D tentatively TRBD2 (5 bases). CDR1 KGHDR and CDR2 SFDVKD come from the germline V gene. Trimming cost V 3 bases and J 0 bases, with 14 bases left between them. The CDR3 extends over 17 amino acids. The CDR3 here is CATSDPARASSYNEQFF. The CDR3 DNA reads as TGTGCCACCAGTGATCCGGCGCGGGCTTCCTCCTACAATGAGCAGTTCTTC.

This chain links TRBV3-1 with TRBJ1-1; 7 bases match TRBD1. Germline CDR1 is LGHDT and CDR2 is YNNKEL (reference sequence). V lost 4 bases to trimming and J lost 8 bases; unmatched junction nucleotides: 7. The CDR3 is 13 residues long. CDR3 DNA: TGTGCCAGCAGCCTTTTCCGGGACAGCGAAGCTTTCTTT. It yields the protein CASSLFRDSEAFF. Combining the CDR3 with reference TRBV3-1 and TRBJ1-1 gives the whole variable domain DTAVSQTPKYLVTQMGNDKSIKCEQNLGHDTMYWYKQDSKKFLKIMFSYNNKELIINETVPNRFSPKSPDKAHLNLHINSLELGDSAVYFCASSLFRDSEAFFGQGTRLTVV.